The sequence of this T cell receptor (beta chain) was determined in a study of Graves' ophthalmopathy and Graves' hyperthyroidism. Establishment of the diagnosis relied upon clinical symptoms, serum thyroxine, TRAb, thyroid ultrasound and orbital computed tomography. This clonotype was counted many times. The antigen is undetermined. Unmatched junction bases numbered 1, after V lost 4 bases and J lost 8 bases. CDR1 is ENHRY, CDR2 SYGVKD, per germline. The CDR3 is made up of 12 amino acids. Study-level results: Most expanded clonotypes from thyroid (those above 0.001 frequency) were also found in blood.

Amplification targeted the TCR beta CDR3 regions, with RNA transcripts as the source material. An initial RT-PCR round employing HTBI primers preceded a second-round multiplex PCR. TCRdb called the multiplex PCR reads again in MiXCR, with one record for every CDR3 protein. Seen here are around 660,000 distinct CDR3 sequences, about two fifths observed once, and the top ten hold 2.5% to 3.5%. The J gene is TRBJ1-2, the V gene TRBV10-3; 10 bases are shared with TRBD1. Sequencing used peripheral blood. The sequence derives from an adult man with Graves' ophthalmopathy. The CDR3 sequence: CAISGTGGGYTF. The CDR3 DNA is TGTGCCATCAGTGGGACAGGGGGAGGCTACACCTTC.